The 12 T cell receptor beta chains in this list originate from one sample, sequenced in a study of radiotherapy plus CTLA-4 blockade in lung cancer. Generated by immunoSEQ multiplex PCR, the TCRdb table keeps only in-frame clones and is missing some. The sample carries more than 25,000 clones, 79% recorded once. The sequencing used peripheral blood, collected from a patient treated with radiotherapy plus ipilimumab. The receptors shown here come from a human donor with non-small cell lung cancer that progressed on radiotherapy plus ipilimumab.

The gene calls are TRBV7-2 and TRBJ2-5, with D possibly being TRBD2 (5 bases). There are 15 residues in the CDR3. Germline V gives CDR1 SGHTA, CDR2 FQGNSA. The germline V and J ends were trimmed by 6 bases and 5 bases, with 19 bases remaining between them. The CDR3 spells CASRGPARRGETQYF. DNA of the CDR3: TGTGCCAGCAGAGGCCCCGCTAGGCGAGGGGAGACCCAGTACTTC.

This chain joins TRBV7-2 and TRBJ1-5; no firm D call. From germline, CDR1 is SGHTA and CDR2 FQGNSA. This CDR3 region has 12 residues. V lost 5 bases, J lost 3 bases, and 5 bases lay in between. This CDR3 reads CASSANNQPQHF. In DNA form, the CDR3 reads TGTGCCAGCAGCGCCAACAATCAGCCCCAGCATTTT.

The chain has TRBV14 and TRBJ2-1; 8 bases map to TRBD1. Germline V CDR1 and CDR2: SGHDN, FVKESK. After removal of 0 bases from V and 5 bases from J, the junction contained 9 bases not matched to a gene. The CDR3 runs to 17 residues. The CDR3 reads CASSQDSGDRPHNEQFF. In DNA, the CDR3 is TGTGCCAGCAGCCAAGATTCGGGGGACAGGCCCCACAATGAGCAGTTCTTC.

The J gene is TRBJ2-5, the V gene TRBV4-2; D perhaps matches TRBD2 (7 bases). The CDR3 runs 16 residues. Germline CDR1 is LGHNA and CDR2 is YNFKEQ. The V gene lost 5 bases and the J gene lost 5 bases, with 21 bases spanning the gap. DNA of the CDR3: TGTGCCAGCAGCATAGACCTCGGACTAGGGGGGGAGACCCAGTACTTC. Translation: CASSIDLGLGGETQYF.

The V call is TRBV4-3, the J call TRBJ2-5; perhaps TRBD2 as D (5 bases). V was clipped by 4 bases and J by 7 bases, with 16 bases between them. The V gene's germline CDR1 is LGHNA and CDR2 YSLEER. There are 14 residues in the CDR3. This CDR3 is CASSLEESGPTQYF. The CDR3 DNA reads TGCGCCAGCAGCCTAGAGGAGAGCGGACCGACCCAGTACTTC.

V usage is TRBV13 and J usage is TRBJ2-3, with 9 nucleotides matching TRBD1. The CDR3 covers 14 residues. The V and J ends lost 8 bases and 6 bases, in that order; junction bases with no gene match: 9. Germline V CDR1 and CDR2: PRHDT, FYEKMQ (reference sequence). CDR3 residues: CASGGQGTGDTQYF. The DNA of the CDR3 is TGTGCCAGCGGAGGACAGGGGACAGGGGATACGCAGTATTTT.

This rearrangement joins TRBV5-5 to TRBJ2-1, with 12 bases aligning to TRBD2. Germline CDR1 and CDR2: SGHKS and YYEKEE (reference sequence). Losses at the gene ends were 3 bases for V and 4 bases for J; bases not matched to a gene: 8. The CDR3 consists of 17 residues. The CDR3 here is CASSSTSGSSRYNEQFF. The DNA of the CDR3 is TGTGCCAGCAGCTCGACTAGCGGGAGTAGTCGATACAATGAGCAGTTCTTC.

V and J are TRBV28 and TRBJ2-4; 10 bases agree with TRBD1. The CDR3 runs to 18 residues. The germline gives CDR1 MDHEN, CDR2 SYDVKM. The ends lost 6 bases at V and 0 bases at J; junction bases unmatched: 11. The CDR3 region has the DNA TGTGCCAGCAGCAGTCCCGGGACAGGGGCCGGAGCCAAAAACATTCAGTACTTC. This gives the protein CASSSPGTGAGAKNIQYF.

The rearrangement uses TRBV29-1 and TRBJ1-5, with TRBD1 matching 9 bases. Germline V gene lookup returns CDR1 SQVTM and CDR2 ANQGSEA. The CDR3 has 12 amino acids. After removal of 4 bases from V and 5 bases from J, the junction contained 0 bases not matched to a gene. The CDR3 DNA reads as TGCAGCGTTGGGACAGGGGATCAGCCCCAGCATTTT. It is translated as CSVGTGDQPQHF.

The V and J genes are TRBV18 and TRBJ1-3; D is undetermined. Trimming stripped 3 bases from V and 0 bases from J, with 9 bases between. CDR3 size: 15 residues. Germline V gene lookup returns CDR1 KGHSH and CDR2 LQKENI. In DNA, the CDR3 is TGTGCCAGCTCACCGAGGGTAGACTCTGGAAACACCATATATTTT. Translation: CASSPRVDSGNTIYF.

The CDR3 loop is CASSEVQGFGYTF. The CDR3 bases are TGTGCCAGCAGTGAAGTTCAGGGGTTTGGCTACACCTTC. The rearrangement joins TRBV2 to TRBJ1-2; tentatively, D is TRBD1 (6 bases). Trimming shortened V by 1 base and J by 7 bases, and 10 bases separated the two germline ends. CDR1 SNHLY and CDR2 FYNNEI come from the germline V gene. This CDR3 spans 13 amino acids.

The chain has TRBV7-2 and TRBJ2-2; 8 nucleotides agree with TRBD1. Germline-derived CDR1 and CDR2 are SGHTA and FQGNSA. Trimming took 5 bases from V and 6 from J; bases not matched to a gene: 11. The CDR3 is 16 amino acids. The CDR3 spells CASSPRGQVGSGELFF. The CDR3 bases are TGTGCCAGCAGCCCCCGGGGACAGGTTGGATCCGGGGAGCTGTTTTTT.